This TCR beta chain appears in the sequencing data of a study of T cell repertoires in cytomegalovirus infection. Turning to the study itself: Used in the study were CMV epitopes, some recently identified and HLA-C-restricted, others well-studied and HLA-B-restricted. Public TCR beta signatures were indicative of both CMV infection and a matching HLA type.

Overall study findings and caveats: CMV carriers with the relevant HLA were identified by cumulative public TCR beta family frequency. CMV-specific HLA-C-restricted TCR beta clonotypes dominated the ex vivo response.

The table lists this clonotype with many counts. Its antigen remains unidentified. TCRdb used MiXCR to reprocess the reads, holding one entry per CDR3 protein. The sample lists a few hundred thousand distinct CDR3 sequences, 20% to 25% occurring once. V was trimmed by 3 bases and J by 3 bases, leaving 13 bases between them. This CDR3 has 15 residues. Here the sequenced sample was cultured PBMCs, taken from culture after CMV antigen stimulation. The sequence derives from a human donor in good health (CMV status not recorded). Some clones in this sample may be carry-over from other donors' samples. J is TRBJ2-3 and V is TRBV12-3 or TRBV12-4, with D possibly TRBD2 on 6 matching bases. CDR3 nucleotide sequence: TGTGCCAGCAGTTTTCTGTGGGAGGCAACAGATACGCAGTATTTT. This codes for CASSFLWEATDTQYF.